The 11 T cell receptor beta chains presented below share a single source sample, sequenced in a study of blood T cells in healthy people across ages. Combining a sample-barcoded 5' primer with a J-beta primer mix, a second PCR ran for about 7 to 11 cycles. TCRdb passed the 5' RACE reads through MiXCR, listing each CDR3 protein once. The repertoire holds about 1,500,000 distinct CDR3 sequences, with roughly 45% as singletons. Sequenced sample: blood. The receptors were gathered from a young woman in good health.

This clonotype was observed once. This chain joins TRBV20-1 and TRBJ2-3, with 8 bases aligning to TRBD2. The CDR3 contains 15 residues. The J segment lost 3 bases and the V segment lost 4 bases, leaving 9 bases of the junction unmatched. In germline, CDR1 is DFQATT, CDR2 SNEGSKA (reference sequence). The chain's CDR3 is CSAKMVAGYTDTQYF. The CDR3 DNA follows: TGCAGTGCTAAGATGGTAGCGGGATATACAGATACGCAGTATTTT.

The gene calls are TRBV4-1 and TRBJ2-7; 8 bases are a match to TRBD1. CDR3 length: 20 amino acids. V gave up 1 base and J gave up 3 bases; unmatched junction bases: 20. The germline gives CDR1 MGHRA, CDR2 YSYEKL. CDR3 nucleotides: TGCGCCAGCAGCCAAGTAGGCGGGACAGGAGATATACGGGACCTCTACGAGCAGTACTTC. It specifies CASSQVGGTGDIRDLYEQYF.

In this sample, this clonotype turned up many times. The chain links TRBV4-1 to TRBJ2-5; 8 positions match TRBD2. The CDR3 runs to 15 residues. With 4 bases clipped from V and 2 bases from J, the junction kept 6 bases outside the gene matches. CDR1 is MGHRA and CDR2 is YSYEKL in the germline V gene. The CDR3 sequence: CASSRILAEQETQYF. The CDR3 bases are TGCGCCAGCAGCCGAATACTAGCGGAACAAGAGACCCAGTACTTC.

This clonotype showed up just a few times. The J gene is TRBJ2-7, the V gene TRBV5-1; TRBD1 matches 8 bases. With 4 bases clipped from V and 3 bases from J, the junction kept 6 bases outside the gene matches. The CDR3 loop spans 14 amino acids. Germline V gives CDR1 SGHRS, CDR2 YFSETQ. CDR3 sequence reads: CASSDGTGLYEQYF. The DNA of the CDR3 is TGCGCCAGCAGCGACGGGACAGGACTCTACGAGCAGTACTTC.

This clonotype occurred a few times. CDR3 nucleotide sequence: TGTGCCATCAGTGACGGAGGGGGCGGGTACACCGGGGAGCTGTTTTTT. As protein: CAISDGGGGYTGELFF. J is TRBJ2-2 and V is TRBV10-3; tentatively, D is TRBD1 (7 bases). Per germline, CDR1 ENHRY and CDR2 SYGVKD. V lost 3 bases, J lost 3 bases, and 14 bases lay in between. The CDR3 is 16 amino acids.

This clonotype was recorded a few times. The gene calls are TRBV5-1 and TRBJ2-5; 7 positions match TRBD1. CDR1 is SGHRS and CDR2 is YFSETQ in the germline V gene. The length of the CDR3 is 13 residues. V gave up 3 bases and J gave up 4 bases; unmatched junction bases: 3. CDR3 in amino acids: CASSSTGVETQYF. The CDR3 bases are TGCGCCAGCAGCTCAACAGGGGTAGAGACCCAGTACTTC. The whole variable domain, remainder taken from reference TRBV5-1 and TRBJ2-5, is KAGVTQTPRYLIKTRGQQVTLSCSPISGHRSVSWYQQTPGQGLQFLFEYFSETQRNKGNFPGRFSGRQFSNSRSEMNVSTLELGDSALYLCASSSTGVETQYFGPGTRLLVL.

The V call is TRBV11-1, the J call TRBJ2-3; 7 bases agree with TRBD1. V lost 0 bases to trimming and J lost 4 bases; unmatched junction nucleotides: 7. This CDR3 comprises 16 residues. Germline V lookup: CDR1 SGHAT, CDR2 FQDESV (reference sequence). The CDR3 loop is CASSLAMGTVPDTQYF. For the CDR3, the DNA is TGTGCCAGCAGCTTAGCCATGGGGACAGTCCCAGATACGCAGTATTTT.

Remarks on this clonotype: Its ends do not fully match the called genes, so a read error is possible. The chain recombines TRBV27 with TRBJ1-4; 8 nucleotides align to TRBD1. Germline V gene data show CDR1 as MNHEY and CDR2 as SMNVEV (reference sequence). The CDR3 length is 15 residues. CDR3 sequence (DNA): TGTGCCAGCAGTCCGACAGGGGTATTTAATGAAGAACTGTTTTTT. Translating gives CASSPTGVFNEELFF. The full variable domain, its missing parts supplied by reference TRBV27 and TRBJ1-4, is EAQVTQNPRYLITVTGKKLTVTCSQNMNHEYMSWYRQDPGLGLRQIYYSMNVEVTDKGDVPEGYKVSRKEKRNFPLILESPSPNQTSLYFCASSPTGVFNEELFFGSGTQLSVL.

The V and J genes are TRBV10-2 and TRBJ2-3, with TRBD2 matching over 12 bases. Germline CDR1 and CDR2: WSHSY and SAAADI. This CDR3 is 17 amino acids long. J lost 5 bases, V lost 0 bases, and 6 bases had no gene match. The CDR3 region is CASSESASGRAVDTQYF. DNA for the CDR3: TGCGCCAGCAGTGAGTCAGCTAGCGGGAGGGCCGTAGATACGCAGTATTTT.

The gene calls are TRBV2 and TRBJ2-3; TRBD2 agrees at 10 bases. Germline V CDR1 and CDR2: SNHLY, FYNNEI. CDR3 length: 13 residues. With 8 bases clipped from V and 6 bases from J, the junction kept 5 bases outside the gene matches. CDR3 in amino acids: CASQSGGADTQYF. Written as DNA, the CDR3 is TGTGCCAGCCAAAGCGGGGGGGCGGATACGCAGTATTTT.

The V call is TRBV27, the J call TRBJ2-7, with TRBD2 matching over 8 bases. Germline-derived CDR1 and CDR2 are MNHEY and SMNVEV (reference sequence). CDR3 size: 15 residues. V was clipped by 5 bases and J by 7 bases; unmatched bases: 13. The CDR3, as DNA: TGTGCCAGCAGTGGAAGTCTAGCGGGTTACAATGAGCAGTACTTC. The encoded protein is CASSGSLAGYNEQYF.